The TCR beta chain described here comes from a study of T cell responses to AZD1222 COVID-19 vaccine. Across the whole study: Both about-4-week and about-12-week second-dose recipients were combined. Findings of the study overall: After two AZD1222 doses, spike-specific TCR breadth and depth rose versus day 0. The donor cohort was predominantly white British with a female majority, and clonal diversity may have been underestimated. Spike-spanning, vaccine-associated CD4 TCRs were dominant at 160-218 and 743-854.

V dropped 6 bases and J dropped 8 bases, with 16 bases sitting between them. The CDR3 runs to 13 residues. Turning to this clone: Its antigen is as yet unknown.

The method was immunoSEQ multiplex PCR; TCRdb's version includes in-frame clones alone and lacks a portion of them. The table has some 140,000 clones, less than 95% seen once. The source was peripheral blood, collected on day 0 of AZD1222 vaccination. The sequence came from an adult in good health. The chain has TRBV12-3 or TRBV12-4 and TRBJ1-2; TRBD1 might be the D (6 bases). The CDR3 region is CASRGDTGKGYTF. The CDR3 coding sequence is TGTGCCAGCAGGGGGGATACAGGGAAAGGCTACACCTTC.